The entry that follows covers one T cell receptor beta chain sequence. With V trimmed by 1 base and J by 4 bases, 9 bases remained unmatched. Looked up from germline, CDR1 is SGHNT and CDR2 is YENEEA. CDR3 length: 17 residues. This sample was included in a study of blood T cell repertoires in COVID-19. As for the study in general: The origin of the acute and convalescent COVID-19 samples was the United States, Italy and Spain. In each case, the material was cDNA or gDNA derived from T cells, B-cell-depleted T cells, or PBMCs.

Original handling: Counts of nucleated cells, estimated from reference gene primer amplification, were obtained. Using immunoSEQ multiplex PCR, the repertoire was profiled, and TCRdb retains in-frame clones only, with some absent. Clone size and the V and J calls come from that table; the DNA yielded D and trimming. The sample holds about 230,000 clones, 83% seen once. Sequencing was done on a sample of peripheral blood. V usage is TRBV11-3 and J usage is TRBJ2-2; 7 bases align to TRBD1. This clonotype was obtained from a woman in her forties or fifties with acute or convalescent COVID-19. The CDR3 coding sequence is TGTGCCAGCAGCTTAGTCTTCCAGACAGGGACCACCGGGGAGCTGTTTTTT. As protein: CASSLVFQTGTTGELFF. Full variable domain (remainder filled in from reference TRBV11-3 and TRBJ2-2): EAGVVQSPRYKIIEKKQPVAFWCNPISGHNTLYWYLQNLGQGPELLIRYENEEAVDDSQLPKDRFSAERLKGVDSTLKIQPAELGDSAVYLCASSLVFQTGTTGELFFGEGSRLTVL.